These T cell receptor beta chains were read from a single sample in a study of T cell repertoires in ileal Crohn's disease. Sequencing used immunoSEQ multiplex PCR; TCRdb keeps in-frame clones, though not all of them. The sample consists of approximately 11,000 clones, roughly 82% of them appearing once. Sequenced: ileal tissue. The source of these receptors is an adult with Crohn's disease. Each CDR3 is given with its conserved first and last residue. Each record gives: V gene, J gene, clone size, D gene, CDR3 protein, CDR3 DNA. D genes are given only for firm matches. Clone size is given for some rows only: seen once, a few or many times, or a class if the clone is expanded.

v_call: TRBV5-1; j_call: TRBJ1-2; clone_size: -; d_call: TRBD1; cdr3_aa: CASSVDGGTGGRDGYTF; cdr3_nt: TGCGCCAGCAGCGTGGACGGGGGGACAGGGGGCAGAGATGGCTACACCTTC
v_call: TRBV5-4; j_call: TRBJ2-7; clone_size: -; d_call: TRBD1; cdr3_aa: CASSLGSRGRYSYEQYF; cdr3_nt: TGTGCCAGCAGCTTAGGTTCGAGGGGGCGGTACTCCTACGAGCAGTACTTC
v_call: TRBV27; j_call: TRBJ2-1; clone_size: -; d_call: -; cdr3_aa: CASSLLQGITYNEQFF; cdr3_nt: TGTGCCAGCAGTTTACTTCAGGGGATCACCTACAATGAGCAGTTCTTC
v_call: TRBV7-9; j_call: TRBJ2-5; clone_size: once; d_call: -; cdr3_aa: CASSFREAGETQYF; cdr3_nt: TGTGCCAGCAGCTTCAGGGAGGCCGGGGAGACCCAGTACTTC
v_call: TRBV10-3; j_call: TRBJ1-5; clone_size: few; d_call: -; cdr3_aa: CAISESTTSGGYQPQHF; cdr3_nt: TGTGCCATCAGTGAGTCGACGACCTCAGGAGGGTATCAGCCCCAGCATTTT
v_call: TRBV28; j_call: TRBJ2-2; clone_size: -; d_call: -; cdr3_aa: CASSFDRPLNTGELFF; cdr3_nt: TGTGCCAGCAGTTTCGACAGGCCCCTGAACACCGGGGAGCTGTTTTTT
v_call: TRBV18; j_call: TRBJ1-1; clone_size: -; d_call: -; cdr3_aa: CASSPSGRVERNTEAFF; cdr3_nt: TGTGCCAGCTCACCATCTGGTCGCGTAGAAAGGAACACTGAAGCTTTCTTT
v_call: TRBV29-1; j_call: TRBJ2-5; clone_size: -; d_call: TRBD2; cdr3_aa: CSVDPGLAGYPPQETQYF; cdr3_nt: TGCAGCGTTGACCCGGGACTAGCGGGGTATCCCCCCCAAGAGACCCAGTACTTC
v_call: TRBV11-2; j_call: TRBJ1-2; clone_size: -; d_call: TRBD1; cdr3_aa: CASSLRDREDGYTF; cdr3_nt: TGTGCCAGCAGCTTACGGGACAGGGAGGACGGCTACACCTTC
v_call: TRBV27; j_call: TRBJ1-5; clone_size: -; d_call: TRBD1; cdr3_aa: CASSIQGDQPQHF; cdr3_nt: TGTGCCAGCAGTATACAGGGGGACCAGCCCCAGCATTTT
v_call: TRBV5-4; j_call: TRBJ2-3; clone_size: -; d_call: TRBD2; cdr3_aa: CASSLERGAKTDTQYF; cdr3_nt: TGTGCCAGCAGCCTCGAGCGGGGGGCAAAAACAGATACGCAGTATTTT
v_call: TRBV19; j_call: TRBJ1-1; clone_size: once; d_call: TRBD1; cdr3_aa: CATRTGAIGLLGTEAFF; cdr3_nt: TGTGCCACACGGACAGGGGCAATCGGGTTGTTGGGCACTGAAGCTTTCTTT
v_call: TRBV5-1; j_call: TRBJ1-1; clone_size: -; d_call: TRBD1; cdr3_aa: CASSVWDSSYTEAFF; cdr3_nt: TGCGCCAGCAGCGTGTGGGACAGTTCTTACACTGAAGCTTTCTTT
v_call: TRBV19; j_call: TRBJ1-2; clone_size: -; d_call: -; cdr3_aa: CASKLADLIAGYTF; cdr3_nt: TGTGCCAGTAAGCTAGCGGATCTTATAGCGGGCTACACCTTC
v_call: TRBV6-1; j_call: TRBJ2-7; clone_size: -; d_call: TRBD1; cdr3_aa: CASTGTGISYEQYF; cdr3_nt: TGTGCCAGCACGGGGACAGGGATTTCCTACGAGCAGTACTTC
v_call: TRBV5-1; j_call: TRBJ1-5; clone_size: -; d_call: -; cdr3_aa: CASSLADPLRQPQHF; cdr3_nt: TGCGCCAGCAGCTTAGCGGACCCGCTTCGTCAGCCCCAGCATTTT
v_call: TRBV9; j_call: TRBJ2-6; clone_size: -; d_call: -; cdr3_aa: CASSVGAPSIGANVLTF; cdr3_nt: TGTGCCAGCAGCGTAGGGGCCCCCAGTATTGGGGCCAACGTCCTGACTTTC
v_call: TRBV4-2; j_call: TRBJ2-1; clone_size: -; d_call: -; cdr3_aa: CASSQDPGDNEQFF; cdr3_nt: TGTGCCAGCAGCCAAGATCCCGGTGACAATGAGCAGTTCTTC
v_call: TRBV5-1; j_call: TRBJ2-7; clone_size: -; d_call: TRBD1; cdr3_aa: CASSTGTGTYEQYF; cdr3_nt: TGCGCCAGCAGCACCGGGACAGGGACCTACGAGCAGTACTTC
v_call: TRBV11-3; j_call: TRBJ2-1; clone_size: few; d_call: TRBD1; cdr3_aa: CASSLGPTNRGSSYNEQFF; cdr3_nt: TGTGCCAGCAGCTTAGGCCCTACAAACAGGGGAAGCTCCTACAATGAGCAGTTCTTC
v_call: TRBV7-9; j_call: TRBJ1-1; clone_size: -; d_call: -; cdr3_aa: CASSPPLRATEAFF; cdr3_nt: TGTGCCAGCAGCCCCCCCCTCAGGGCCACTGAAGCTTTCTTT
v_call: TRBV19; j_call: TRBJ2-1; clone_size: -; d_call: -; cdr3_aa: CASSIAGGAHNEQFF; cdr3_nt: TGTGCCAGTAGTATAGCGGGTGGTGCACACAATGAGCAGTTCTTC
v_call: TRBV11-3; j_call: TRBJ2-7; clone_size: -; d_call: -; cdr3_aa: CASSPSSYEQYF; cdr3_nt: TGTGCCAGCAGCCCGTCGTCGTACGAGCAGTACTTC
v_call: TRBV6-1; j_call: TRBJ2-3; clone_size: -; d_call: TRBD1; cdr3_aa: CASSEGTGVGTDTQYF; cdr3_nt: TGTGCCAGCAGTGAAGGGACAGGGGTAGGGACAGATACGCAGTATTTT
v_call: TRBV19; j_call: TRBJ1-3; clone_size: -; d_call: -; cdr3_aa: CASSALGLTGNTIYF; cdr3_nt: TGTGCCAGTAGTGCCCTCGGGTTAACTGGAAACACCATATATTTT
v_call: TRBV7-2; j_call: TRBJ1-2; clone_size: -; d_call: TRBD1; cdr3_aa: CASSFRGTGAATF; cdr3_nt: TGTGCCAGCAGCTTTCGAGGGACAGGAGCCGCCACCTTC
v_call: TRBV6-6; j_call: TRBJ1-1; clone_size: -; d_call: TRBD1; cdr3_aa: CASTPYRGQNTEAFF; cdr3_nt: TGTGCCAGCACTCCTTACAGGGGGCAGAACACTGAAGCTTTCTTT
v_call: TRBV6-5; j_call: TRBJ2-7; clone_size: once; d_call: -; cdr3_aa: CASRNFQGPTYEQYF; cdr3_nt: TGTGCCAGCAGGAATTTCCAGGGGCCGACCTACGAGCAGTACTTC
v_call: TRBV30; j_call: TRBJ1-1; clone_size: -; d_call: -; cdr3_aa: CAWSGRLTREAFF; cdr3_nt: TGTGCCTGGAGTGGCAGACTTACACGAGAAGCTTTCTTT
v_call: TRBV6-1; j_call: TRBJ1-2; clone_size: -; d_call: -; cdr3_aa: CASSDPGLYGYTF; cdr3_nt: TGTGCCAGCAGTGACCCAGGACTCTATGGCTACACCTTC
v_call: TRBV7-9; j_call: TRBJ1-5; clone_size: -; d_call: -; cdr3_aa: CASSYTGNSPQHF; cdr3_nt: TGTGCCAGCAGCTACACAGGGAATTCGCCCCAGCATTTT
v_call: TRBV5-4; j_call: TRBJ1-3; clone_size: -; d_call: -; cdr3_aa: CASSLFQGAYSGNTIYF; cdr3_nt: TGTGCCAGCAGCTTGTTCCAGGGCGCCTACTCTGGAAACACCATATATTTT
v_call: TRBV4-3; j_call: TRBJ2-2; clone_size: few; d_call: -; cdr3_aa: CASSQEVVANTGELFF; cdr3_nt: TGCGCCAGCAGCCAAGAGGTCGTAGCGAACACCGGGGAGCTGTTTTTT
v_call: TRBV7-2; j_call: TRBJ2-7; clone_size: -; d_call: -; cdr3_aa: CASSFLYKRRHYEQYF; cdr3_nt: TGTGCCAGCAGCTTCCTCTACAAGCGGAGGCATTACGAGCAGTACTTC
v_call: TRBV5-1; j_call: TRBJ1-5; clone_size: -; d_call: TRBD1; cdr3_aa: CASSFNGQDSNQPQHF; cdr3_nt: TGCGCCAGCAGCTTCAATGGACAGGATAGCAATCAGCCCCAGCATTTT
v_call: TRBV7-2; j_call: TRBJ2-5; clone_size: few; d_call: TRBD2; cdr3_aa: CASSLGPGGTQYF; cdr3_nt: TGTGCCAGCAGCTTGGGTCCGGGGGGGACCCAGTACTTC
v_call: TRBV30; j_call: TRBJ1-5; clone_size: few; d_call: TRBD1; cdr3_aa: CAWSTGQGRDQPQHF; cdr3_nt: TGTGCCTGGAGTACTGGACAGGGAAGGGATCAGCCCCAGCATTTT
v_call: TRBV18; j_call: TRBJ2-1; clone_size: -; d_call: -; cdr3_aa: CASSRVQGLSEQFF; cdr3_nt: TGTGCCAGCTCACGAGTACAGGGTCTCAGTGAGCAGTTCTTC
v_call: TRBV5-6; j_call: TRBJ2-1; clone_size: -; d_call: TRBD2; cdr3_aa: CASTPRGGQDNEQFF; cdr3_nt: TGTGCCAGCACCCCGCGGGGGGGCCAGGACAATGAGCAGTTCTTC
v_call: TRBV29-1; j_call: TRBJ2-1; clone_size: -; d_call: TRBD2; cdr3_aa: CSAGGPPDEQFF; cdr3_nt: TGCAGCGCGGGGGGGCCTCCAGATGAGCAGTTCTTC
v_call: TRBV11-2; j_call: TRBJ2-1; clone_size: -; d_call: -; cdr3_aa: CASSRRGLSIQSEQFF; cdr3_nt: TGTGCCAGCAGCCGGCGAGGACTTTCGATTCAGAGTGAGCAGTTCTTC
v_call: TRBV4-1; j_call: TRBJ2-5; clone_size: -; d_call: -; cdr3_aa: CASSQGGTLRETQYF; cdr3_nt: TGCGCCAGCAGCCAAGGAGGTACCCTTCGGGAGACCCAGTACTTC
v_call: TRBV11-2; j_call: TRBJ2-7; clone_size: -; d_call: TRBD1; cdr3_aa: CASSRPGQGSYEQYF; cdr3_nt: TGTGCCAGCAGCCGGCCGGGACAGGGGTCCTACGAGCAGTACTTC
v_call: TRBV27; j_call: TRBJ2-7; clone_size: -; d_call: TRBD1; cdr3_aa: CATARGTVNYEQYF; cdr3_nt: TGTGCCACGGCAAGAGGGACAGTCAACTACGAGCAGTACTTC
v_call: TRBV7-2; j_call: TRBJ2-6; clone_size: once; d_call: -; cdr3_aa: CASSARVAGANVLTF; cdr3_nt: TGTGCCAGCAGCGCCAGGGTGGCTGGGGCCAACGTCCTGACTTTC
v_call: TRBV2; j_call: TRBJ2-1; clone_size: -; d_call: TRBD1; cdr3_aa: CASSPGQGRSSYNEQFF; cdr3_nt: TGTGCCAGCAGCCCCGGACAGGGGCGAAGCTCCTACAATGAGCAGTTCTTC
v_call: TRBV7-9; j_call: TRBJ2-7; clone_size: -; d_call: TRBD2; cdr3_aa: CASSLSSASGGASSYEQYF; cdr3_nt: TGTGCCAGCAGCTTATCATCGGCTAGCGGGGGTGCGAGCTCCTACGAGCAGTACTTC
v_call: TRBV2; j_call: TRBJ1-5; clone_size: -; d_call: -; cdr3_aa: CASSEAMTQQPQHF; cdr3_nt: TGTGCCAGCAGTGAAGCTATGACTCAACAGCCCCAGCATTTT